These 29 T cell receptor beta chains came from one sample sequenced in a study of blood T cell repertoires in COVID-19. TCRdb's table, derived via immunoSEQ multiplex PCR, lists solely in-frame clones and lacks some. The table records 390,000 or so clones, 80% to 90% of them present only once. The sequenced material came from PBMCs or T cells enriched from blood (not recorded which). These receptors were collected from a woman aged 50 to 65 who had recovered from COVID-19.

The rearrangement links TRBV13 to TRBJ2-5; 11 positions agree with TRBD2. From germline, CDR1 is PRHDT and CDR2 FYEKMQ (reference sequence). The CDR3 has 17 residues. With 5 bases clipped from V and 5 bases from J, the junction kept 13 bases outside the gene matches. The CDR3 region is CASSHGASGGLRETQYF. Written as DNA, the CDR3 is TGTGCCAGCAGCCACGGGGCTAGCGGGGGGCTCCGGGAGACCCAGTACTTC. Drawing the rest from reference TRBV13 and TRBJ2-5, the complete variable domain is AAGVIQSPRHLIKEKRETATLKCYPIPRHDTVYWYQQGPGQDPQFLISFYEKMQSDKGSIPDRFSAQQFSDYHSELNMSSLELGDSALYFCASSHGASGGLRETQYFGPGTRLLVL.

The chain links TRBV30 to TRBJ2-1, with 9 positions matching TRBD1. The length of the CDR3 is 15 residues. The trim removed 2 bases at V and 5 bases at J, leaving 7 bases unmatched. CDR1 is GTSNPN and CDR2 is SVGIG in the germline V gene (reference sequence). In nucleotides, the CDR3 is TGTGCCTGGAGTCCCGGGACAGGGTCACACAATGAGCAGTTCTTC. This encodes CAWSPGTGSHNEQFF.

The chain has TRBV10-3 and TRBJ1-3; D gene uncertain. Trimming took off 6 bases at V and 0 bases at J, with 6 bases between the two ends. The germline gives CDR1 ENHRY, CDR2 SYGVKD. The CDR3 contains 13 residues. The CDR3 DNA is TGTGCCATCAGAGACAACTCTGGAAACACCATATATTTT. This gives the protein CAIRDNSGNTIYF.

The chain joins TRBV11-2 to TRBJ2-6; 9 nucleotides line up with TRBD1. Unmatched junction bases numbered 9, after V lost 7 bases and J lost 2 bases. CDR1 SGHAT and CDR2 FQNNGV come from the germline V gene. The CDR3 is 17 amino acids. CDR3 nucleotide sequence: TGTGCCAGCAACCAACAGGGGGCCGCAGCTGGGGCCAACGTCCTGACTTTC. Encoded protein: CASNQQGAAAGANVLTF.

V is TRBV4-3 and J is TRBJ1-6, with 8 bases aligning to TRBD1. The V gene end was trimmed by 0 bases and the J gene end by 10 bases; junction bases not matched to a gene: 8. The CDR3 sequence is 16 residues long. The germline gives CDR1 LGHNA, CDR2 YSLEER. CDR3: CASSQDFQGANSPLHF. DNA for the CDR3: TGCGCCAGCAGCCAAGATTTTCAGGGGGCGAACTCACCCCTCCACTTT.

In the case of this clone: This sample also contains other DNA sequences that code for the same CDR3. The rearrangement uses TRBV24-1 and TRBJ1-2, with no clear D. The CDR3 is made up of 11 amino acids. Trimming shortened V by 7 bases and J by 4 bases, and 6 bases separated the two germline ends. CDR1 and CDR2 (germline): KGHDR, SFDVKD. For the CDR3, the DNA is TGTGCCACCAGCGGCGGCTATGGCTACACCTTC. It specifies CATSGGYGYTF.

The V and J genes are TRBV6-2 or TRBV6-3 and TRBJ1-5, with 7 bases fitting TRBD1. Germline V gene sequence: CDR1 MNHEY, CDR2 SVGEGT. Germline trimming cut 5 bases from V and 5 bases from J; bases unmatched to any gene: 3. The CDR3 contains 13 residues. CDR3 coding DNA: TGTGCCAGCAGTCAGGGGGTTGATCAGCCCCAGCATTTT. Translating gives CASSQGVDQPQHF.

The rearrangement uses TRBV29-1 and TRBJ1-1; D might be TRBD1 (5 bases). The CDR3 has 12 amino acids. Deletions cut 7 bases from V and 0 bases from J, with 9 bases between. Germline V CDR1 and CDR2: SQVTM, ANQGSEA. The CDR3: CSAGGVNTEAFF. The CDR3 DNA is TGCAGCGCGGGGGGAGTGAACACTGAAGCTTTCTTT.

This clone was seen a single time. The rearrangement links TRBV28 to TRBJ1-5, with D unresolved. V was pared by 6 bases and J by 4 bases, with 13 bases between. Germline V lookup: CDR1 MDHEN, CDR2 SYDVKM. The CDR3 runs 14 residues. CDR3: CASSTSQRNQPQHF. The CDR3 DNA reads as TGTGCCAGCAGCACCTCTCAGCGAAATCAGCCCCAGCATTTT.

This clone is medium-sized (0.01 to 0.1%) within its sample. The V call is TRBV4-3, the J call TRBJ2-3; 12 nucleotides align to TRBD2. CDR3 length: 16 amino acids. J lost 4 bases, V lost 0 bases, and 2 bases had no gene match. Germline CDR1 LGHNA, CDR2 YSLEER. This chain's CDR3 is CASSQDLAGGPDTQYF. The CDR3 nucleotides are TGCGCCAGCAGCCAAGATCTAGCGGGGGGGCCAGATACGCAGTATTTT.

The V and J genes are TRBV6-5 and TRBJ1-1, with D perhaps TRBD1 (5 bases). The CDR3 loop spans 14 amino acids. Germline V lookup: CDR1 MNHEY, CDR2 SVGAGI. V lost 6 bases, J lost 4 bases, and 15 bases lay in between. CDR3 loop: CASRARERVTEAFF. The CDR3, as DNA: TGTGCCAGCAGAGCCAGGGAAAGGGTCACTGAAGCTTTCTTT.

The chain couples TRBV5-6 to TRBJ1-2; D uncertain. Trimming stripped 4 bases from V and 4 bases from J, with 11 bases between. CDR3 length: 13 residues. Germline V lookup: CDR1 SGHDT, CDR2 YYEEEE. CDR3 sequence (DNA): TGTGCCAGCAGCACGCTGAACGGCTATGGCTACACCTTC. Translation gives CASSTLNGYGYTF.

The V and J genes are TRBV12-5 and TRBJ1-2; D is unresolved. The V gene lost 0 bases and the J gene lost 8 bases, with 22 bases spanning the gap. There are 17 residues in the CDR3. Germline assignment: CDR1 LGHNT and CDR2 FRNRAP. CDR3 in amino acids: CASGLVADGVKSRGYTF. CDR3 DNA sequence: TGTGCTAGTGGTTTGGTTGCCGACGGGGTGAAGTCACGGGGCTACACCTTC.

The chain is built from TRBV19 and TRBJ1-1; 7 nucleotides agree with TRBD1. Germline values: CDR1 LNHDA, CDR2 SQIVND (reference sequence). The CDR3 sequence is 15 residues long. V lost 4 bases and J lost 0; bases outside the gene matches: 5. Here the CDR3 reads CASSTSGTVNTEAFF. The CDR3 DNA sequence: TGTGCCAGTAGTACCTCCGGGACAGTGAACACTGAAGCTTTCTTT. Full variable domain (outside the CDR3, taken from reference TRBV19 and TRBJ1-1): DGGITQSPKYLFRKEGQNVTLSCEQNLNHDAMYWYRQDPGQGLRLIYYSQIVNDFQKGDIAEGYSVSREKKESFPLTVTSAQKNPTAFYLCASSTSGTVNTEAFFGQGTRLTVV.

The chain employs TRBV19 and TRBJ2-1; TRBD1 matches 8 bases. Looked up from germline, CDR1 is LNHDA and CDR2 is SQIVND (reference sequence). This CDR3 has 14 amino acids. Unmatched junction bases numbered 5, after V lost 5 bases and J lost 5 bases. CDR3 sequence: CASSAGTGNNEQFF. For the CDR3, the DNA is TGTGCCAGTAGTGCCGGGACAGGTAACAATGAGCAGTTCTTC.

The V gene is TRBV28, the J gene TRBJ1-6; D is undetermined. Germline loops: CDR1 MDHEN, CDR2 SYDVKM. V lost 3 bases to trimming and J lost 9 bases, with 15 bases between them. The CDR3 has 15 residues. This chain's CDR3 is CASSFVSRTLSPLHF. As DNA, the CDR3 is TGTGCCAGCAGTTTCGTCTCCCGAACTCTTTCACCCCTCCACTTT.

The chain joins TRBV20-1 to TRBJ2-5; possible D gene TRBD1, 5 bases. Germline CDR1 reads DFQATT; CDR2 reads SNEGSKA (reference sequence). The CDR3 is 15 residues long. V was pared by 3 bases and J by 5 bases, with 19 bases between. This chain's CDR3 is CSASMRRASLETQYF. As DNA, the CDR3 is TGCAGTGCTAGTATGCGCAGGGCCTCCCTGGAGACCCAGTACTTC.

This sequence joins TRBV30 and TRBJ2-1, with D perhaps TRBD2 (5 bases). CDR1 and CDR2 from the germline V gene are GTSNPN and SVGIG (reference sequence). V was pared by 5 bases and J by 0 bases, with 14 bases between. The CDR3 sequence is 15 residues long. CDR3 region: CAWYKAVSSYNEQFF. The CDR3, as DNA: TGTGCCTGGTATAAAGCGGTTAGCTCCTACAATGAGCAGTTCTTC.

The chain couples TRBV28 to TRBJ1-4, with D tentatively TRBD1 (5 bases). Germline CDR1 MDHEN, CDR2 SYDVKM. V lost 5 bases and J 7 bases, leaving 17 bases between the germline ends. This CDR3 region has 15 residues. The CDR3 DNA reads TGTGCCAGCAGTAACCCTGGGAGGGGTGTTGAAAAACTGTTTTTT. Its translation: CASSNPGRGVEKLFF.

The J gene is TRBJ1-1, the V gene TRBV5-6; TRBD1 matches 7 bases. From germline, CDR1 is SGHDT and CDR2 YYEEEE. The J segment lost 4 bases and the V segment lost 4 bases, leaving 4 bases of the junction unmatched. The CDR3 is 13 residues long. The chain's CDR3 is CASSHAGGTEAFF. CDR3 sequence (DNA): TGTGCCAGCAGCCATGCAGGGGGCACTGAAGCTTTCTTT. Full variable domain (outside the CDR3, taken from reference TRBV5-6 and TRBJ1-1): DAGVTQSPTHLIKTRGQQVTLRCSPKSGHDTVSWYQQALGQGPQFIFQYYEEEERQRGNFPDRFSGHQFPNYSSELNVNALLLGDSALYLCASSHAGGTEAFFGQGTRLTVV.

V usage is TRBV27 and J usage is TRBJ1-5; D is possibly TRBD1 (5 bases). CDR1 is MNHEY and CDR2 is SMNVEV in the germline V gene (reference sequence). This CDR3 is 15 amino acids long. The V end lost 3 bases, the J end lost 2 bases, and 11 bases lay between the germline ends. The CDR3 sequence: CASSFRGWGNQPQHF. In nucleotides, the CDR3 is TGTGCCAGCAGTTTTAGGGGTTGGGGCAATCAGCCCCAGCATTTT.

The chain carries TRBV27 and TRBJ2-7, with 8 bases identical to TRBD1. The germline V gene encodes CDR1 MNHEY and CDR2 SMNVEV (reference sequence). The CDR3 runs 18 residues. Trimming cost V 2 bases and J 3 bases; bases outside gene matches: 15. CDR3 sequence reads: CASSLRSKYSGQGYEQYF. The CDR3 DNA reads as TGTGCCAGCAGTTTACGTAGCAAATATTCAGGACAGGGCTACGAGCAGTACTTC.

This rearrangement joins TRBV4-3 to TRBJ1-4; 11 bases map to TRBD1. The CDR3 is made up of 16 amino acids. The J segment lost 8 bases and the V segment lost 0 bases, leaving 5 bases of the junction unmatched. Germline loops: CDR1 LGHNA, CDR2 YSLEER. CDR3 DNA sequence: TGCGCCAGCAGCCAAGACCCCGGGACAGGGGGGGAAAAACTGTTTTTT. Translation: CASSQDPGTGGEKLFF.

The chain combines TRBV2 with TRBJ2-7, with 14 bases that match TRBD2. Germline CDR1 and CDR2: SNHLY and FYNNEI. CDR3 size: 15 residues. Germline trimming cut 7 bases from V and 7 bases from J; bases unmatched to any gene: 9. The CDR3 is CASNPTSGGAGEQYF. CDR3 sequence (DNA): TGTGCCAGCAACCCGACTAGCGGGGGGGCGGGAGAGCAGTACTTC.

The CDR3 spells CASISAGSDYGYTF. The CDR3 nucleotides read TGTGCCAGCATATCGGCCGGGAGTGACTATGGCTACACCTTC. V usage is TRBV28 and J usage is TRBJ1-2, with no clear D. Germline-derived CDR1 and CDR2 are MDHEN and SYDVKM. Trimming left V 7 bases short and J 3 bases short, with 15 bases between. The CDR3 has 14 amino acids.

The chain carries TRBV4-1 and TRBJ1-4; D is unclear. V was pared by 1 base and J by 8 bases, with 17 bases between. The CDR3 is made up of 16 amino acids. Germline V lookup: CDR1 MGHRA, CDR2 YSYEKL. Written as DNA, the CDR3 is TGCGCCAGCAGCCAAGTCCTCCTACCGGGGAAAGAAAAACTGTTTTTT. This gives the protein CASSQVLLPGKEKLFF.

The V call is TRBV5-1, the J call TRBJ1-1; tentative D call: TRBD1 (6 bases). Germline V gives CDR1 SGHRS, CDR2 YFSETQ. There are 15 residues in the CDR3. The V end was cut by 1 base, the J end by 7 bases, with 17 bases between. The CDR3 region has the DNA TGCGCCAGCAGCTTGATCGGGGGGCAAGGCCGTGAAGCTTTCTTT. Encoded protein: CASSLIGGQGREAFF.

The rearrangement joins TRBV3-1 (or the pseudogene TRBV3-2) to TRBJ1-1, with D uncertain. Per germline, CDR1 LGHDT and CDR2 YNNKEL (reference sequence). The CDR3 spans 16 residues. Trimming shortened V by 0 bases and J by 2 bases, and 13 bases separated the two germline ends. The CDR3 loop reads CASSQDLRTRNTEAFF. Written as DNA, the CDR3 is TGTGCCAGCAGCCAAGATCTAAGGACTCGAAACACTGAAGCTTTCTTT.

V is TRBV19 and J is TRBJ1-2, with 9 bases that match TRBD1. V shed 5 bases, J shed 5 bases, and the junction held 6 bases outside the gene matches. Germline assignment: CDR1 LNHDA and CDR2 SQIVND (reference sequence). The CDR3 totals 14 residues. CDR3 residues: CASSVGQGQYGYTF. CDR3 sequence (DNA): TGTGCCAGTAGTGTCGGACAGGGGCAGTATGGCTACACCTTC. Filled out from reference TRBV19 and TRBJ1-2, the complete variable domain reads DGGITQSPKYLFRKEGQNVTLSCEQNLNHDAMYWYRQDPGQGLRLIYYSQIVNDFQKGDIAEGYSVSREKKESFPLTVTSAQKNPTAFYLCASSVGQGQYGYTFGSGTRLTVV.